A single sample gave rise to the 13 T cell receptor beta chains below, sequenced in a study of T-cell memory formation after mild COVID-19. TCRdb re-called the 5' RACE reads with MiXCR, one entry per CDR3 protein. Found here are hundreds of thousands of distinct CDR3 sequences, approximately 18% of them singletons; the top ten hold more than 9%. Material for sequencing was PBMCs or a T cell subset sorted from them (not recorded which). Every receptor here comes from an adult woman who had mild COVID-19 (a few samples of this study predate the infection). Cell type and time point are not known.

The rearrangement links TRBV12-3 or TRBV12-4 to TRBJ2-5; 7 nucleotides align to TRBD2. With 6 bases clipped from V and 7 bases from J, the junction kept 8 bases outside the gene matches. The CDR3 loop spans 13 amino acids. This chain's CDR3 is CASSPQPGGTQYF. The DNA of the CDR3 is TGTGCCAGCAGCCCGCAACCGGGGGGGACCCAGTACTTC.

This clonotype occurred a few times. The chain employs TRBV11-2 and TRBJ2-7; D is ambiguous. The CDR3 consists of 14 residues. Trimming took 2 bases from V and 2 from J, leaving 10 bases between them. Germline CDR1 is SGHAT and CDR2 is FQNNGV. CDR3 nucleotides: TGTGCCAGCAGCTTAAATGGGGTTACCTACGAGCAGTACTTC. It codes for CASSLNGVTYEQYF.

This clonotype was counted a single time. The rearrangement uses TRBV7-9 and TRBJ1-1; D is unresolved. Germline V lookup: CDR1 SEHNR, CDR2 FQNEAQ (reference sequence). Trimming took 6 bases from V and 5 from J, leaving 16 bases between them. This CDR3 contains 14 residues. The CDR3, as DNA: TGTGCCAGCAGACTCACCTTAAAGGAGACTGAAGCTTTCTTT. This translates into CASRLTLKETEAFF.

This clonotype was found a few times. V and J are TRBV3-1 and TRBJ2-5; D ambiguous. Trimming removed 4 bases from V and 0 bases from J, with 15 bases in between. This CDR3 contains 16 residues. CDR1 is LGHDT, CDR2 YNNKEL, per germline (reference sequence). The CDR3 DNA reads TGTGCCAGCAGCCCCCCCCTTTGGACGTACCAAGAGACCCAGTACTTC. Its translation is CASSPPLWTYQETQYF.

This clonotype turned up a few times. The chain is built from TRBV10-3 and TRBJ2-7, with D possibly being TRBD1 (6 bases). This CDR3 has 13 amino acids. Germline lookup yields CDR1 ENHRY and CDR2 SYGVKD. Trimming took off 7 bases at V and 4 bases at J, with 14 bases between the two ends. The CDR3 loop is CAIKAPGEYEQYF. The CDR3, as DNA: TGTGCCATCAAGGCCCCAGGGGAATACGAGCAGTACTTC.

This clonotype was seen more than once but under ten times. This rearrangement joins TRBV7-9 to TRBJ1-2; possible D gene TRBD1, 5 bases. The CDR3 is 12 amino acids. Trimming shortened V by 10 bases and J by 0 bases, and 9 bases separated the two germline ends. CDR1 and CDR2 (germline): SEHNR, FQNEAQ (reference sequence). CDR3 amino acids: CATTGANYGYTF. The CDR3 nucleotides read TGTGCCACCACAGGAGCTAACTATGGCTACACCTTC.

This clonotype was picked up many times. V gene TRBV5-1 combines with J gene TRBJ1-1, with 8 nucleotides matching TRBD1. The CDR3 is 16 residues long. Germline V gene lookup returns CDR1 SGHRS and CDR2 YFSETQ. The junction had 8 bases not matched to a gene; V was cut back by 4 bases and J by 0 bases. CDR3 nucleotide sequence: TGCGCCAGCAGCCCGGACAGGGCGTCAATGAACACTGAAGCTTTCTTT. This sequence encodes CASSPDRASMNTEAFF.

This chain links TRBV29-1 with TRBJ2-7; 8 nucleotides align to TRBD1. Germline trimming cut 7 bases from V and 1 base from J; bases unmatched to any gene: 6. CDR3 size: 13 residues. Germline CDR1 and CDR2: SQVTM and ANQGSEA. Written as DNA, the CDR3 is TGCAGCGCTGCACAGGGGGTATCCTACGAGCAGTACTTC. Its translation: CSAAQGVSYEQYF.

CDR3 DNA sequence: TGTGCCAGCAGTTTAGGGGCTAGCTGGAACACTGAAGCTTTCTTT. Amino acids: CASSLGASWNTEAFF. The gene calls are TRBV12-3 or TRBV12-4 and TRBJ1-1; D not resolved. Between the trimmed V and J ends, which lost 1 base and 1 base, there was a span of 10 bases. The CDR3 spans 15 residues.

This clonotype has just a few counts. The genes are TRBV7-3 and TRBJ1-1; no definite D call. Germline assignment: CDR1 SGHTA and CDR2 FQGTGA. This CDR3 has 11 amino acids. Trimming removed 7 bases at V and 4 bases at J, with 7 bases between. The CDR3 reads CASTLVTEAFF. The DNA of the CDR3 is TGTGCCAGCACCCTTGTCACTGAAGCTTTCTTT.

The chain uses TRBV4-3 and TRBJ1-1; possible D gene TRBD1, 5 bases. In germline, CDR1 is LGHNA, CDR2 YSLEER. Between the trimmed V and J ends, which lost 5 bases and 2 bases, there was a span of 15 bases. The CDR3 is 15 amino acids. This chain's CDR3 is CASSKTGAPNTEAFF. Written as DNA, the CDR3 is TGCGCCAGCAGCAAGACCGGGGCCCCTAACACTGAAGCTTTCTTT.

The J gene is TRBJ1-1, the V gene TRBV25-1; 7 positions agree with TRBD1. The CDR3 sequence is 13 residues long. V shed 4 bases and J 5 bases; nucleotides not matched to a gene: 4. Germline V CDR1 and CDR2: MGHDK, SYGVNS. This CDR3 reads CASSGQGITEAFF. The DNA of the CDR3 is TGTGCCAGCAGTGGACAGGGAATTACTGAAGCTTTCTTT.

V gene TRBV29-1 combines with J gene TRBJ2-7, with 9 positions matching TRBD1. CDR1 is SQVTM and CDR2 is ANQGSEA in the germline V gene. The CDR3 length is 14 residues. Trimming removed 5 bases from V and 0 bases from J; junction bases left unmatched: 5. CDR3 amino acids: CSVYRGPSSYEQYF. In DNA, the CDR3 is TGCAGCGTTTACAGGGGGCCGAGCTCCTACGAGCAGTACTTC.